The 27 T cell receptor beta chains given below trace back to one sample, sequenced in a study of Graves' ophthalmopathy and Graves' hyperthyroidism. Amplifying from RNA transcripts, the study obtained TCR beta CDR3 regions. RT-PCR in the first round used HTBI primers; a second-round multiplex PCR followed. TCRdb recomputed calls from the multiplex PCR reads with MiXCR, one row per CDR3 protein. The sample records approximately 700,000 distinct CDR3 sequences, just over 40% being singletons. Sequenced input: peripheral blood. These receptors came from an adult man with Graves' ophthalmopathy.

The chain recombines TRBV9 with TRBJ1-4; 7 nucleotides align to TRBD1. This CDR3 spans 14 amino acids. The junction had 7 bases not matched to a gene; V was cut back by 4 bases and J by 7 bases. Germline V gives CDR1 SGDLS, CDR2 YYNGEE. The CDR3 loop reads CASSPRSGGEKLFF. CDR3 DNA sequence: TGTGCCAGCAGCCCGAGGTCAGGGGGTGAAAAACTGTTTTTT.

Ten or more counts support this clonotype. The genes are TRBV20-1 and TRBJ2-7; no clear D. This CDR3 region has 13 residues. The germline CDR1 and CDR2 sequences are DFQATT and SNEGSKA (reference sequence). The V end lost 7 bases, the J end lost 0 bases, and 13 bases lay between the germline ends. The CDR3, as DNA: TGCAGTGGAACGGGCCCAGGCTCCTACGAGCAGTACTTC. Translating it yields CSGTGPGSYEQYF.

This clonotype was detected only a few times. J is TRBJ2-7 and V is TRBV6-2 or TRBV6-3; tentatively, D is TRBD1 (7 bases). Germline CDR1 is MNHEY and CDR2 is SVGEGT. The CDR3 runs to 16 residues. Trimming pared 4 bases from V and 2 bases from J, leaving 18 bases between. CDR3 loop: CASSSTTQGRPYEQYF. CDR3 coding DNA: TGTGCCAGCAGTTCGACGACACAGGGGAGGCCCTACGAGCAGTACTTC.

This clonotype occurred many times. The chain couples TRBV19 to TRBJ1-2; the D is unclear. This CDR3 region has 13 residues. Germline-derived CDR1 and CDR2 are LNHDA and SQIVND (reference sequence). Deletions cut 5 bases from V and 4 bases from J, with 11 bases between. The chain's CDR3 is CASSGSVPYGYTF. CDR3 coding DNA: TGTGCCAGTAGTGGGTCAGTCCCCTATGGCTACACCTTC.

J is TRBJ2-7 and V is TRBV5-1; TRBD2 might be the D (6 bases). Germline CDR1 is SGHRS and CDR2 is YFSETQ. The CDR3 contains 12 residues. V lost 1 base, J lost 8 bases, and 10 bases lay in between. This chain's CDR3 is CASSLWRAKQYF. The CDR3 region has the DNA TGCGCCAGCAGCTTGTGGAGGGCCAAGCAGTACTTC.

The sample holds many counts of this clonotype. This chain connects TRBV7-9 to TRBJ2-5; 9 bases match TRBD1. J lost 7 bases, V lost 5 bases, and 14 bases had no gene match. The CDR3 consists of 16 residues. The germline V gene has CDR1 SEHNR and CDR2 FQNEAQ (reference sequence). CDR3 region: CASSTTDRGPRGTQYF. In DNA form, the CDR3 reads TGTGCCAGCAGCACGACGGACAGGGGACCACGGGGGACCCAGTACTTC.

The sample holds many counts of this clonotype. The junction shows a germline mismatch at one end, possibly a read error. V gene TRBV7-3 combines with J gene TRBJ1-1; TRBD1 matches 7 bases. The germline CDR1 and CDR2 sequences are SGHTA and FQGTGA. CDR3 length: 15 amino acids. CDR3: CASSITGAGGTEAFF. The CDR3 DNA reads as TGTGCCAGCAGCATAACAGGGGCCGGGGGCACTGAAGCTTTCTTT. Together with reference TRBV7-3 and TRBJ1-1, the CDR3 gives the full variable domain: GAGVSQTPSNKVTEKGKYVELRCDPISGHTALYWYRQSLGQGPEFLIYFQGTGAADDSGLPNDRFFAVRPEGSVSTLKIQRTERGDSAVYLCASSITGAGGTEAFFGQGTRLTVV.

The V gene is TRBV25-1, the J gene TRBJ1-5; D might be TRBD1 (5 bases). The CDR3 is 13 amino acids. Germline-derived CDR1 and CDR2 are MGHDK and SYGVNS. Trimming shortened V by 4 bases and J by 9 bases, and 13 bases separated the two germline ends. The CDR3 spells CASSARAGGPQHF. CDR3 DNA sequence: TGTGCCAGCAGTGCCCGAGCGGGGGGGCCCCAGCATTTT.

This clonotype showed up many times. J is TRBJ1-4 and V is TRBV5-1; D is undetermined. Germline lookup yields CDR1 SGHRS and CDR2 YFSETQ. Trimming removed 0 bases from V and 7 bases from J, with 13 bases in between. The CDR3 spans 15 residues. The CDR3 is CASSLGQGRVEKLFF. The CDR3 DNA is TGCGCCAGCAGCTTGGGTCAAGGCCGGGTTGAAAAACTGTTTTTT.

The V call is TRBV27, the J call TRBJ1-4; D is unclear. Germline CDR1 MNHEY, CDR2 SMNVEV (reference sequence). The CDR3 runs to 13 residues. Between the trimmed V and J ends, which lost 5 bases and 2 bases, there was a span of 6 bases. CDR3 in DNA: TGTGCCAGCAGTCATGGGACTAATGAAAAACTGTTTTTT. Its translation: CASSHGTNEKLFF.

This chain uses TRBV14 with TRBJ2-2; maybe TRBD1 (6 bases). The CDR3 runs to 14 residues. V was cut by 2 bases and J by 6 bases, with 10 bases left in between. The germline CDR1 and CDR2 sequences are SGHDN and FVKESK. CDR3 loop: CASSQTGIAGELFF. DNA for the CDR3: TGTGCCAGCAGCCAAACAGGGATCGCCGGGGAGCTGTTTTTT.

This clonotype was counted only a few times. With a much larger clone just one base away, this may be a read error. The V call is TRBV7-9, the J call TRBJ2-2; D gene unclear. V lost 3 bases to trimming and J lost 7 bases, with 0 bases between them. The CDR3 has 10 residues. CDR1 is SEHNR and CDR2 is FQNEAQ in the germline V gene (reference sequence). DNA of the CDR3: TGTGCCAGCAGCTTCGGGGAGCTGTTTTTT. This encodes CASSFGELFF.

As to this clonotype: This sequence may be a read error, since a much larger clone differs from it by one base. The chain is built from TRBV10-3 and TRBJ2-7, with TRBD2 as a possible D gene (5 bases). Trimming took 6 bases from V and 2 from J, leaving 20 bases between them. This CDR3 has 16 amino acids. Germline CDR1 reads ENHRY; CDR2 reads SYGVKD. The CDR3: CAISLAGLAATYEQYF. The CDR3 DNA reads as TGTGCCATCAGCTTAGCCGGGCTAGCAGCGACCTACGAGCAGTACTTC.

At least ten counts were recorded for this clonotype. V is TRBV12-5 and J is TRBJ2-5; TRBD1 or TRBD2 may be the D gene (5 bases each). CDR1 LGHNT and CDR2 FRNRAP come from the germline V gene. This CDR3 is built from 14 residues. V was shortened by 5 bases and J by 11 bases, with 21 bases between the two germline ends. The CDR3 sequence is CASGRDGTLGLQYF. CDR3 DNA sequence: TGTGCTAGTGGTCGGGACGGTACACTGGGGCTTCAGTACTTC.

The J gene is TRBJ2-7, the V gene TRBV7-9; 9 bases agree with TRBD1. After removal of 5 bases from V and 6 bases from J, the junction contained 11 bases not matched to a gene. Germline V gives CDR1 SEHNR, CDR2 FQNEAQ (reference sequence). The CDR3 totals 15 residues. CDR3: CASSPRGTGSGEQYF. The CDR3 DNA reads TGTGCCAGCAGCCCGCGTGGGACAGGGTCTGGCGAGCAGTACTTC.

The J gene is TRBJ2-3, the V gene TRBV25-1; tentatively, D is TRBD1 or TRBD2 (7 bases each). This CDR3 has 15 amino acids. V lost 6 bases and J lost 5, with 18 bases in between. Per germline, CDR1 MGHDK and CDR2 SYGVNS. CDR3 protein: CASREGAGVVDTQYF. The DNA for the CDR3 is TGTGCCAGCAGGGAGGGGGCGGGAGTGGTAGATACGCAGTATTTT.

The chain links TRBV2 to TRBJ2-3; 13 nucleotides align to TRBD2. CDR3 length: 17 amino acids. V lost 6 bases and J lost 6; bases outside the gene matches: 12. CDR1 is SNHLY and CDR2 is FYNNEI in the germline V gene. The CDR3: CASRLAGGAGLGDTQYF. CDR3 sequence (DNA): TGTGCCAGCAGACTAGCGGGGGGGGCCGGGTTGGGGGATACGCAGTATTTT.

The table lists this clonotype with many counts. The gene calls are TRBV24-1 and TRBJ2-7; 9 positions match TRBD1. Trimming took 9 bases from V and 0 from J; bases not matched to a gene: 5. The germline CDR1 and CDR2 sequences are KGHDR and SFDVKD. CDR3 length equals 14 residues. In nucleotides, the CDR3 is TGTGCCACCCAGCAGGGACAGGGCTCCTACGAGCAGTACTTC. Translated: CATQQGQGSYEQYF.

This rearrangement joins TRBV24-1 to TRBJ2-2; D call uncertain. CDR3 length equals 16 residues. Per germline, CDR1 KGHDR and CDR2 SFDVKD. V was cut by 0 bases and J by 4 bases, with 11 bases left in between. CDR3 in amino acids: CATSDLRQAGTGELFF. The CDR3 coding sequence is TGTGCCACCAGTGATTTGCGGCAGGCCGGCACCGGGGAGCTGTTTTTT.

In this sample, this clonotype turned up a few times. The gene calls are TRBV2 and TRBJ1-1; D is undetermined. CDR1 and CDR2 from the germline V gene are SNHLY and FYNNEI. The CDR3 sequence is 11 residues long. V was pared by 3 bases and J by 8 bases, with 7 bases between. The CDR3 here is CASSEDGEAFF. For the CDR3, the DNA is TGTGCCAGCAGTGAGGACGGGGAAGCTTTCTTT.

The chain links TRBV12-3 or TRBV12-4 to TRBJ1-5; tentatively, D is TRBD1 (6 bases). V was trimmed by 3 bases and J by 5 bases, leaving 14 bases between them. CDR3 size: 15 residues. The CDR3 DNA reads TGTGCCAGCAGTTTGACCGGACAGCGCCATCAGCCCCAGCATTTT. Protein sequence: CASSLTGQRHQPQHF.

This sequence joins TRBV5-4 and TRBJ1-3; no firm D call. V was pared by 0 bases and J by 4 bases, with 11 bases between. CDR3 length equals 15 residues. The germline V gene has CDR1 SGHNT and CDR2 YYREEE (reference sequence). The DNA for the CDR3 is TGTGCCAGCAGCTTGGGTGTAACGGGAGGAAACACCATATATTTT. Its protein product is CASSLGVTGGNTIYF. Full variable domain (rest looked up from reference TRBV5-4 and TRBJ1-3): ETGVTQSPTHLIKTRGQQVTLRCSSQSGHNTVSWYQQALGQGPQFIFQYYREEENGRGNFPPRFSGLQFPNYSSELNVNALELDDSALYLCASSLGVTGGNTIYFGEGSWLTVV.

This clonotype was recorded at least ten times. This sequence joins TRBV7-8 and TRBJ2-6; 9 bases are a match to TRBD1. With 5 bases clipped from V and 2 bases from J, the junction kept 7 bases outside the gene matches. Germline CDR1 is SGHVS and CDR2 is FQNEAQ. This CDR3 contains 17 residues. CDR3: CASSPQGAVAGANVLTF. The DNA of the CDR3 is TGTGCCAGCAGCCCACAGGGGGCGGTTGCTGGGGCCAACGTCCTGACTTTC.

This clonotype was observed many times. The V and J genes are TRBV20-1 and TRBJ1-4; no reliable D call. There are 11 residues in the CDR3. CDR1 and CDR2 from the germline V gene are DFQATT and SNEGSKA (reference sequence). V was clipped by 3 bases and J by 12 bases, with 11 bases between them. This CDR3 is CSARSQVELFF. DNA of the CDR3: TGCAGTGCTAGGTCGCAAGTGGAACTGTTTTTT.

V usage is TRBV7-9 and J usage is TRBJ2-5; perhaps TRBD2 as D (6 bases). Looked up from germline, CDR1 is SEHNR and CDR2 is FQNEAQ (reference sequence). The CDR3 contains 16 residues. The germline V and J ends were trimmed by 3 bases and 5 bases, with 19 bases remaining between them. The CDR3 DNA reads as TGTGCCAGCAGCTTGGCTGGTGCGGGAAAATTGGAGACCCAGTACTTC. Protein: CASSLAGAGKLETQYF.

This clonotype was recorded at least ten times. This sequence joins TRBV4-3 and TRBJ1-3, with D perhaps matching TRBD1 (6 bases). This CDR3 spans 15 amino acids. Trimming took off 0 bases at V and 2 bases at J, with 8 bases between the two ends. Germline CDR1 is LGHNA and CDR2 is YSLEER. CDR3: CASSQDRGTGNTIYF. DNA of the CDR3: TGCGCCAGCAGCCAAGACAGGGGAACTGGAAACACCATATATTTT.

The table lists this clonotype with many counts. The chain is built from TRBV11-1 and TRBJ1-6; D is perhaps TRBD1 (5 bases). The ends were cut back, 0 bases at V and 7 bases at J, with 10 bases in the middle. The CDR3 sequence is 15 residues long. Germline V CDR1 and CDR2: SGHAT, FQDESV (reference sequence). Here the CDR3 DNA reads TGTGCCAGCAGCTTAGCTGGACAAGGAAATTCACCCCTCCACTTT. This translates into CASSLAGQGNSPLHF.